This T cell receptor (beta chain) comes out of a study of blood T cell repertoires in COVID-19. Study overall: Samples taken during acute and convalescent COVID-19 were collected in the United States, Italy and Spain. Sources were T cells, B-cell-depleted T cells, or PBMCs; the material itself was cDNA or gDNA.

CDR1 is MDHEN, CDR2 SYDVKM, per germline. The CDR3 has 20 amino acids. V lost 4 bases and J lost 3; bases outside the gene matches: 21. As originally analysed: Reference gene primers were amplified, and this amplification served to estimate nucleated cell counts. Assay: immunoSEQ multiplex PCR; the TCRdb copy retains only in-frame clones and omits some. Clone size and V and J calls were adopted from that table, with D and trimming inferred from the DNA. The repertoire includes 120,000 to 150,000 clones, 85% to 90% of them detected once, and around an eighth sits in the top ten. While infection was still active, Seattle patients were enrolled and then followed longitudinally.

Source material: peripheral blood. This TCR came from a man aged 18 to 30 with COVID-19, enrolled during active disease. The rearrangement joins TRBV28 to TRBJ2-1; 7 nucleotides agree with TRBD2. CDR3 nucleotide sequence: TGTGCCAGCAGTTCGTATCCCCCCCGACTAGCCGACAAAAACTACAATGAGCAGTTCTTC. Translated, it gives CASSSYPPRLADKNYNEQFF.